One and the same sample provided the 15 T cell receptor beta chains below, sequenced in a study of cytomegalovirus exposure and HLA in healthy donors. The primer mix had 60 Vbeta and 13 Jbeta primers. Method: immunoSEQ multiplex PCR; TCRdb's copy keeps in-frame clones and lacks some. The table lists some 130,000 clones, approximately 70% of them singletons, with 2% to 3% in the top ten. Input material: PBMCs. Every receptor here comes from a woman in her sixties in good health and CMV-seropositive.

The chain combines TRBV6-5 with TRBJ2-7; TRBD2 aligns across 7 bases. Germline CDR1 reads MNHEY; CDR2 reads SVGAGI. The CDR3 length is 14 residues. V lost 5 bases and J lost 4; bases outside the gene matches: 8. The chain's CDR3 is CASSKLGGRYEQYF. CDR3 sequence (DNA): TGTGCCAGCAGTAAATTGGGAGGGAGGTACGAGCAGTACTTC.

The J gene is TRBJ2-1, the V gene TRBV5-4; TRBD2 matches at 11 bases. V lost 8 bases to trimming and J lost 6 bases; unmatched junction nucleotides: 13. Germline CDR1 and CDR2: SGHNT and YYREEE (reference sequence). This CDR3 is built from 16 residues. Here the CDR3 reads CASLRASGGRFNEQFF. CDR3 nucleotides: TGTGCCAGTTTAAGGGCTAGCGGGGGGCGATTCAATGAGCAGTTCTTC.

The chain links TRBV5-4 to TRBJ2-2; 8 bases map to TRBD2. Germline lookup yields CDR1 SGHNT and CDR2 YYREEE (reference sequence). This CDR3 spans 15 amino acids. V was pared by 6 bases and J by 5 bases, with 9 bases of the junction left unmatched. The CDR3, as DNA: TGTGCCAGCACCCCCGGGGGGGCGGGAACCGGGGAGCTGTTTTTT. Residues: CASTPGGAGTGELFF.

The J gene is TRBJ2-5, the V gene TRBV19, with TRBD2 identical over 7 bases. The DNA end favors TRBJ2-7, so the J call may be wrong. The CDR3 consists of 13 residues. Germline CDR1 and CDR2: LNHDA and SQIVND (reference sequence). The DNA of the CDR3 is TGTGCCAGTAGTATAGGGACGGGAGGCGAGCAGTACTTC. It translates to CASSIGTGGEQYF.

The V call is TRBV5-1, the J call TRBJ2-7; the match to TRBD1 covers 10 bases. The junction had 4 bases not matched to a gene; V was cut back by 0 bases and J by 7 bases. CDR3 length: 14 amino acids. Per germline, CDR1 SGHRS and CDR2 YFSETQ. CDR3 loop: CASSLGQGAREQYF. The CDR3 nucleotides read TGCGCCAGCAGCTTGGGACAGGGGGCGCGGGAGCAGTACTTC.

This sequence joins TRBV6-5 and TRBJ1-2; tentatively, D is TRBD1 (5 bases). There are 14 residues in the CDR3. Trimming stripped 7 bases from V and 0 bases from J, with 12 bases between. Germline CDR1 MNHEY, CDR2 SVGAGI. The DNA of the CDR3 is TGTGCCAGCACCTCAGGGTCTCCTAACTATGGCTACACCTTC. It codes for CASTSGSPNYGYTF.

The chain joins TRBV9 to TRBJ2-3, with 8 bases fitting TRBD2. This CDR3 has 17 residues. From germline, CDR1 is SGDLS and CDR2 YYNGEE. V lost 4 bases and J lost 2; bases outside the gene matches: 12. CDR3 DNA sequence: TGTGCCAGCAGCATCCAGGTCGGGGGGGGCGTCACAGATACGCAGTATTTT. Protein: CASSIQVGGGVTDTQYF.

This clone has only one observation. The CDR3 DNA sequence: TGTGCCAGCAGTGAAACTGGGACATCCAATCAGCCCCAGCATTTT. Translated, it gives CASSETGTSNQPQHF. The chain links TRBV6-1 to TRBJ1-5; tentatively, D is TRBD1 (6 bases). There are 15 residues in the CDR3. Trimming left V 2 bases short and J 3 bases short, with 11 bases between. Germline CDR1 reads MNHNS; CDR2 reads SASEGT.

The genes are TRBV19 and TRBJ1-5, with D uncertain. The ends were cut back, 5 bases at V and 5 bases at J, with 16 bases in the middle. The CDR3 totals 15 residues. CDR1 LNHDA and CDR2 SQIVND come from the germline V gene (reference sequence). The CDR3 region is CASSRQDGIYQPQHF. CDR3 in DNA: TGTGCCAGTAGTCGTCAGGACGGGATTTATCAGCCCCAGCATTTT.

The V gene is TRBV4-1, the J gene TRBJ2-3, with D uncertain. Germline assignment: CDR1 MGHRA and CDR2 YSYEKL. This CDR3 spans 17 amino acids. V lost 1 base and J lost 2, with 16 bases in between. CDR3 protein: CASSQALTVGSTDTQYF. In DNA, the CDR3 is TGCGCCAGCAGCCAAGCCCTGACGGTCGGGTCCACAGATACGCAGTATTTT.

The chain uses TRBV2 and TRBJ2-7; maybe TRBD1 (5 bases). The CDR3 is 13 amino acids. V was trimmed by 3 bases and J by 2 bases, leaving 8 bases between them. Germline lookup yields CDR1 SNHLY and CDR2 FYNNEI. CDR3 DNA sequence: TGTGCCAGCAGTGACTGGACACCCTACGAGCAGTACTTC. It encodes CASSDWTPYEQYF.

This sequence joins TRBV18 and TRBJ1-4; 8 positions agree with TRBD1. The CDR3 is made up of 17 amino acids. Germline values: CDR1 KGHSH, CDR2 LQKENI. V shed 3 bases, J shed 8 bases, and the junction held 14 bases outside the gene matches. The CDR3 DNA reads TGTGCCAGCTCACCTGGTCAGGGGGCTGCCTTAAGGGAAAAACTGTTTTTT. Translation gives CASSPGQGAALREKLFF. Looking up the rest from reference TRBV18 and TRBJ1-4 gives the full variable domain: NAGVMQNPRHLVRRRGQEARLRCSPMKGHSHVYWYRQLPEEGLKFMVYLQKENIIDESGMPKERFSAEFPKEGPSILRIQQVVRGDSAAYFCASSPGQGAALREKLFFGSGTQLSVL.

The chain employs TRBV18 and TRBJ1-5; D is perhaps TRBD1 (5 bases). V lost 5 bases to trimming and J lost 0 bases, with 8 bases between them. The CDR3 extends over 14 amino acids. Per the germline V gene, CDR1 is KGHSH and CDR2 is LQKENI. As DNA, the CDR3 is TGTGCCAGCTCATCCCAGGGTAGCAATCAGCCCCAGCATTTT. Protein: CASSSQGSNQPQHF.

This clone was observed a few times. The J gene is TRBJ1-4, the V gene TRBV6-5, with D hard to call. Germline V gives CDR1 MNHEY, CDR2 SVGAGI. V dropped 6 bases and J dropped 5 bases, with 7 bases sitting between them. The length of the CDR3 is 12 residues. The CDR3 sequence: CASRGTNEKLFF. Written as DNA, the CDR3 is TGTGCCAGCAGGGGCACCAATGAAAAACTGTTTTTT.

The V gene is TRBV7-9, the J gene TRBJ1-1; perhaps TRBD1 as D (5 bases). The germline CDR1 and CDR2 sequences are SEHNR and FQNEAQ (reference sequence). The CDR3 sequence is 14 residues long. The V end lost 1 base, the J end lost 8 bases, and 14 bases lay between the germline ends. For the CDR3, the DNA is TGTGCCAGCAGCTTAGAACAGGCGACGTCAGAAGCTTTCTTT. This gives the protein CASSLEQATSEAFF.